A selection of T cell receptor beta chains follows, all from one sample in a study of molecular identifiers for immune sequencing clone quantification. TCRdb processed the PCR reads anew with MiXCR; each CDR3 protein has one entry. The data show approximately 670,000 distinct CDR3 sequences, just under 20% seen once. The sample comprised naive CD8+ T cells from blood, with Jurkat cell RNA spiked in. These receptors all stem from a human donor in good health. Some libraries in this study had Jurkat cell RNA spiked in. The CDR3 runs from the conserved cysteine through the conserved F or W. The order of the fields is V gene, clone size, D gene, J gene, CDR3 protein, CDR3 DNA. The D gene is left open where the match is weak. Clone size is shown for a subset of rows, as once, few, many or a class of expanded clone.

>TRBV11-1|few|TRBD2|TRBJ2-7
CASSPLVSGRHEQYF
TGTGCCAGCAGTCCCCTGGTGAGCGGGAGGCACGAGCAGTACTTC
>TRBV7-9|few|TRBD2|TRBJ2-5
CASSPDQREWETQYF
TGTGCCAGCAGCCCAGACCAGCGGGAGTGGGAGACCCAGTACTTC
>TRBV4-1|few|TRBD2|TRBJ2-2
CASSQSLAGGPSTGELFF
TGCGCCAGCAGCCAATCGTTGGCGGGAGGGCCTAGCACCGGGGAGCTGTTTTTT
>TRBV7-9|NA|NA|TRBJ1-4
CASSDRGANREKLFF
TGTGCCAGCAGCGACCGAGGGGCAAATAGAGAAAAACTGTTTTTT
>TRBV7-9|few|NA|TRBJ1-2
CASSSGTGAGDYGYTF
TGTGCCAGCAGCTCCGGGACTGGAGCCGGGGACTATGGCTACACCTTC
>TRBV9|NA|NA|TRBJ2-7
CASSVGGLSYEQYF
TGTGCCAGCAGCGTAGGGGGACTTTCCTACGAGCAGTACTTC
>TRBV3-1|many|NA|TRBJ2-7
CASSQDTRTYF
TGTGCCAGCAGCCAAGATACTCGGACTTACTTC
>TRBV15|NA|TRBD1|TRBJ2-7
CATSTRTGSYEQYF
TGTGCCACCAGCACCCGGACAGGCTCCTACGAGCAGTACTTC
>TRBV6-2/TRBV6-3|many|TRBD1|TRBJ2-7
CASSWTGYLGEQYF
TGTGCCAGCAGCTGGACAGGCTACCTTGGGGAGCAGTACTTC
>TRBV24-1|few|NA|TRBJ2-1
CATSESPGAEQFF
TGTGCCACCAGTGAATCACCGGGGGCTGAGCAGTTCTTC
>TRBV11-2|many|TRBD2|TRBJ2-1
CASSPPRGTSGSNEQFF
TGTGCCAGCAGCCCCCCAAGGGGGACTAGCGGGAGCAATGAGCAGTTCTTC
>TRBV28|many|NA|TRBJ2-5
CASTRSGYQETQYF
TGTGCCAGCACCCGGAGCGGTTACCAAGAGACCCAGTACTTC
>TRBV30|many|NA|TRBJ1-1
CAWSVGAGTEAFF
TGTGCCTGGAGTGTAGGGGCAGGCACTGAAGCTTTCTTT
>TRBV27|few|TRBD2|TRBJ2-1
CASSASSGSPNEQFF
TGTGCCAGCAGTGCTTCTAGCGGGAGCCCCAATGAGCAGTTCTTC
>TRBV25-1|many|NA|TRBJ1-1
CASSAPTNTEAFF
TGTGCCAGCAGCGCCCCAACGAACACTGAAGCTTTCTTT
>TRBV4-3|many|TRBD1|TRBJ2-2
CASSQDLGQGTAGELFF
TGCGCCAGCAGCCAGGACCTGGGACAGGGGACCGCCGGGGAGCTGTTTTTT
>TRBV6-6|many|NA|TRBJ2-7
CASSYGRGWEQYF
TGTGCCAGCAGTTACGGTCGGGGGTGGGAGCAGTACTTC
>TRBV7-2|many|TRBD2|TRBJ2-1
CASSDASGSYNEQFF
TGTGCCAGCAGCGATGCTAGCGGCTCCTACAATGAGCAGTTCTTC
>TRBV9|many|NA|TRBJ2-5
CASSVGDSSGVETQYF
TGTGCCAGCAGCGTAGGAGACAGTAGCGGAGTTGAGACCCAGTACTTC
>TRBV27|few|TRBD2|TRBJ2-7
CASSSEGGPYLEQYF
TGTGCCAGCAGTTCGGAGGGAGGGCCGTACCTCGAGCAGTACTTC
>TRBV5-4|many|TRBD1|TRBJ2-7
CASSLWTGTYEQYF
TGTGCCAGCAGCTTGTGGACAGGCACCTACGAGCAGTACTTC
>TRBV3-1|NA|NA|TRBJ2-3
CASSQDPAPLGSASTDTQYF
TGTGCCAGCAGCCAAGATCCAGCCCCTTTGGGGAGCGCTAGCACAGATACGCAGTATTTT
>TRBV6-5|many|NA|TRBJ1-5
CASSPTGLQPQHF
TGTGCCAGCAGCCCCACAGGGCTTCAGCCCCAGCATTTT
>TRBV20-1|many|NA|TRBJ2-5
CSARDWGSVTQYF
TGCAGTGCTAGAGACTGGGGATCGGTGACCCAGTACTTC
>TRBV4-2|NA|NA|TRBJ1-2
CASSQAGAGPGDYGYTF
TGTGCCAGCAGCCAAGCTGGGGCCGGACCGGGGGACTATGGCTACACCTTC
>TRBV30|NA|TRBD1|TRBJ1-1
CAWSGQGTAEAFF
TGTGCCTGGAGTGGACAGGGGACGGCTGAAGCTTTCTTT
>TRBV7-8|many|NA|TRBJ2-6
CASSIHGSGANVLTF
TGTGCCAGCAGCATCCATGGCTCTGGGGCCAACGTCCTGACTTTC
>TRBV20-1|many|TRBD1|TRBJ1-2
CSAMGTGGPYGYTF
TGCAGTGCCATGGGGACAGGGGGCCCCTATGGCTACACCTTC
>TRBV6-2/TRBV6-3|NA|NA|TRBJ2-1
CASSYLTFFYNEQFF
TGTGCCAGCAGTTACTTAACGTTTTTCTACAATGAGCAGTTCTTC
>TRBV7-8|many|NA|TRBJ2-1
CASSYSSGLGAYNEQFF
TGTGCCAGCAGCTATTCTTCCGGGCTGGGCGCCTACAATGAGCAGTTCTTC
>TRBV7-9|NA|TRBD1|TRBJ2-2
CASSLAEGQGRGELFF
TGTGCCAGCAGCTTAGCGGAGGGACAGGGACGCGGGGAGCTGTTTTTT
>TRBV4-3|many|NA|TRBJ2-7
CASSQDDSGYNEQYF
TGCGCCAGCAGCCAAGATGACAGTGGGTATAACGAGCAGTACTTC
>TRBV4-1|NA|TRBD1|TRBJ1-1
CASSLGTGGLGAEAFF
TGCGCCAGCAGCCTAGGGACAGGGGGCTTGGGAGCTGAAGCTTTCTTT
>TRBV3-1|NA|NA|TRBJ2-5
CASSQDGKETQYF
TGTGCCAGCAGCCAAGATGGGAAAGAGACCCAGTACTTC
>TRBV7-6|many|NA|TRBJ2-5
CASSLADITGFKETQYF
TGTGCCAGCAGCTTAGCCGATATTACAGGGTTCAAAGAGACCCAGTACTTC
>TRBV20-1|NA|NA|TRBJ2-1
CSAGASRNEQFF
TGCAGTGCAGGGGCGAGCCGCAATGAGCAGTTCTTC
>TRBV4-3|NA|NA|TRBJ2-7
CASSQGRLGSYEQYF
TGCGCCAGCAGCCAAGGCCGTTTGGGTAGCTACGAGCAGTACTTC
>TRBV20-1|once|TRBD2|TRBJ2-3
CSAQTSGRARWADTQYF
TGCAGTGCTCAGACTAGCGGGAGGGCCCGGTGGGCAGATACGCAGTATTTT
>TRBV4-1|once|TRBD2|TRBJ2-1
CASSQRAGGLSEQFF
TGCGCCAGCAGCCAACGAGCGGGGGGGCTCAGTGAGCAGTTCTTC
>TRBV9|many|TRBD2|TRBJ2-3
CASSASGVADTQYF
TGTGCCAGCAGCGCTAGCGGGGTTGCAGATACGCAGTATTTT
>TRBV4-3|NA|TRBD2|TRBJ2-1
CASSQDNSGGNEQFF
TGCGCCAGCAGCCAAGATAATAGCGGGGGCAATGAGCAGTTCTTC
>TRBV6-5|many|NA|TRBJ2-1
CASSTHNNEQFF
TGTGCCAGCAGTACCCACAACAATGAGCAGTTCTTC
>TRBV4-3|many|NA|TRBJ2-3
CASSQDVGDTDTQYF
TGCGCCAGCAGCCAAGATGTCGGGGACACAGATACGCAGTATTTT
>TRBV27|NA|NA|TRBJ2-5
CANSPESQETQYF
TGTGCCAACAGTCCAGAGTCCCAAGAGACCCAGTACTTC
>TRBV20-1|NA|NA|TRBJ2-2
CSARMQGRITGELFF
TGCAGTGCTAGAATGCAGGGGAGGATCACCGGGGAGCTGTTTTTT
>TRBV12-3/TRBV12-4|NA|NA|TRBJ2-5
CASTGSQWPQCF
TGTGCCAGCACCGGGTCTCAGTGGCCCCAGTGCTTC
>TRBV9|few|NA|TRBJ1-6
CASSKWDSYNSPLHF
TGTGCCAGCAGCAAGTGGGACTCCTATAATTCACCCCTCCACTTT
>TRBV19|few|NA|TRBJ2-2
CASTTWRVSGGELFF
TGTGCCAGTACCACATGGAGGGTATCTGGCGGGGAGCTGTTTTTT
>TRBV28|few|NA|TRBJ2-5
CASRGEVMQQQGTQYF
TGTGCCAGCAGGGGGGAGGTTATGCAGCAACAAGGGACCCAGTACTTC
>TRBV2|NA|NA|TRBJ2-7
CASTEGGAKYEQYF
TGTGCCAGTACCGAGGGCGGGGCAAAATACGAGCAGTACTTC
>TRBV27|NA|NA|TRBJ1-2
CASSLPDKNGYTF
TGTGCCAGCAGTTTACCCGATAAGAATGGCTACACCTTC
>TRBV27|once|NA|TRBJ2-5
CASSLFGSQEAQYF
TGTGCCAGCAGTTTATTCGGCAGCCAAGAGGCCCAGTACTTC
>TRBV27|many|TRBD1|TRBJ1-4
CASSLGQGVEKLFF
TGTGCCAGCAGTTTGGGGCAGGGGGTCGAAAAACTGTTTTTT
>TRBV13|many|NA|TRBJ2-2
CASSITTGHQNTGELFF
TGTGCCAGCAGTATAACAACGGGACATCAGAACACCGGGGAGCTGTTTTTT
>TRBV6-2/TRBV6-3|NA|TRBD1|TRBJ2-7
CASSYSRTGGPYEQYF
TGTGCCAGCAGTTACTCGCGAACAGGGGGCCCCTACGAGCAGTACTTC
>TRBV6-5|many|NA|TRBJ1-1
CASSYGGGLTEAFF
TGTGCCAGCAGTTACGGAGGTGGGCTTACGGAAGCTTTCTTT
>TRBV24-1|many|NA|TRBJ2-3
CATSESTGRTDTQYF
TGTGCCACCAGTGAGTCTACAGGGCGCACAGATACGCAGTATTTT
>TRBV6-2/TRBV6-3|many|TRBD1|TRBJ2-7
CASSYGQGVEQYF
TGTGCCAGCAGTTACGGGCAGGGGGTCGAGCAGTACTTC
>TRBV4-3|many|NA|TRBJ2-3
CASSPAPGPRHTDTQYF
TGCGCCAGCAGCCCCGCCCCGGGACCAAGGCACACAGATACGCAGTATTTT